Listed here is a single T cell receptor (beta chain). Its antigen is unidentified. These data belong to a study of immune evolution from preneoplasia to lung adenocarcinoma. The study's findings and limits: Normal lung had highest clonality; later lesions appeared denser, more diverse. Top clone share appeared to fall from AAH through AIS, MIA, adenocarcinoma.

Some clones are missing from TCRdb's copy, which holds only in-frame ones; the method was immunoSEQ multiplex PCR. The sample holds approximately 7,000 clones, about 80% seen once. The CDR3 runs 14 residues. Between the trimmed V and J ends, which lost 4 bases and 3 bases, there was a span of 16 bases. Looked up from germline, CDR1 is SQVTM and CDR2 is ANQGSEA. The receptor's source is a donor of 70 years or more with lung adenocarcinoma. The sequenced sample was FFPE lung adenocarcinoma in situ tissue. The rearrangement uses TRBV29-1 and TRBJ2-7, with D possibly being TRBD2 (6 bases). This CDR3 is CSVGVRGGGYEQYF. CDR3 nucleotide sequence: TGCAGCGTTGGAGTTAGGGGAGGCGGCTACGAGCAGTACTTC.